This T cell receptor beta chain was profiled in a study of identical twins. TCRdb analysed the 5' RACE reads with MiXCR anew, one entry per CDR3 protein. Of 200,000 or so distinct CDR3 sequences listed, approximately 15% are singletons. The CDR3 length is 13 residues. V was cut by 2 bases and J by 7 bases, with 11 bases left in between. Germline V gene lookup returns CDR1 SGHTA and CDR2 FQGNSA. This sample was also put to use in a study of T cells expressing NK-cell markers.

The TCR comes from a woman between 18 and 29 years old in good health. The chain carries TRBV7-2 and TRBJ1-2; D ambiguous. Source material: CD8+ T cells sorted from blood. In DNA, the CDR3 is TGTGCCAGCAGCTTAAAGGGTTGGAGTGGCTACACCTTC. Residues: CASSLKGWSGYTF.